This TCR beta chain was sequenced in a study of blood T cell repertoires in COVID-19. The CDR3 extends over 17 amino acids. Trimming took 5 bases from V and 1 from J; bases not matched to a gene: 10. Germline CDR1 MNHEY, CDR2 SMNVEV (reference sequence). Repertoires were generated with immunoSEQ multiplex PCR, while TCRdb's copy carries only in-frame clones and drops some. The sample has about 180,000 clones; about 88% are singletons. Input material: peripheral blood. The rearrangement links TRBV27 to TRBJ2-1, with 8 bases matching TRBD1. This sequence originates from a woman aged 25-40 years with active or convalescent COVID-19. CDR3 sequence: CASSTRSQGASYNEQFF. The CDR3 DNA sequence: TGTGCCAGCAGTACCCGCTCTCAGGGGGCTTCCTACAATGAGCAGTTCTTC.